These 21 T cell receptor beta chains were all obtained from the same sample, sequenced in a study of blood T cell repertoires in COVID-19. Clones were sequenced by immunoSEQ multiplex PCR, and TCRdb holds only the in-frame ones, with some missing. The top ten hold around 3.7% of the sample, which has 210,000 or so clones, approximately 88% seen once. Sequenced: PBMCs or T cells enriched from blood (not recorded which). The origin of the receptors is a woman aged 30 to 39 who had been exposed to COVID-19.

This chain connects TRBV11-2 to TRBJ1-2; D may be TRBD1 (6 bases). Trimming stripped 4 bases from V and 4 bases from J, with 16 bases between. CDR1 and CDR2 (germline): SGHAT, FQNNGV. This CDR3 contains 15 residues. The CDR3 nucleotides are TGTGCCAGCAGCTCCGGACAGTTCCTACCCTATGGCTACACCTTC. The encoded protein is CASSSGQFLPYGYTF.

This chain joins TRBV9 and TRBJ2-3; 11 nucleotides match TRBD2. Germline CDR1 SGDLS, CDR2 YYNGEE. The V gene end was trimmed by 0 bases and the J gene end by 5 bases; junction bases not matched to a gene: 5. CDR3 length equals 16 residues. CDR3 sequence: CASSVAVAGGEDTQYF. CDR3 nucleotide sequence: TGTGCCAGCAGCGTAGCAGTAGCGGGAGGGGAAGATACGCAGTATTTT.

In this sample, this clone turned up a few times. The chain links TRBV25-1 to TRBJ2-2; D not certain. This CDR3 contains 14 residues. V was shortened by 1 base and J by 8 bases, with 11 bases between the two germline ends. Germline V gene data show CDR1 as MGHDK and CDR2 as SYGVNS. CDR3 region: CASSEFSSVGELFF. CDR3 nucleotides: TGTGCCAGCAGTGAATTCTCCTCCGTGGGGGAGCTGTTTTTT.

This clone is a singleton in its sample. The chain links TRBV30 to TRBJ1-5, with a possible D match to TRBD1 (6 bases). The V gene's germline CDR1 is GTSNPN and CDR2 SVGIG (reference sequence). This CDR3 spans 14 amino acids. Trimming pared 3 bases from V and 4 bases from J, leaving 13 bases between. CDR3 sequence reads: CAWRQGNNNQPQHF. In nucleotides, the CDR3 is TGTGCCTGGAGACAGGGCAATAATAATCAGCCCCAGCATTTT.

The genes are TRBV28 and TRBJ1-2; TRBD1 is a possible D gene (6 bases). V was shortened by 3 bases and J by 5 bases, with 13 bases between the two germline ends. This CDR3 contains 14 residues. Germline-derived CDR1 and CDR2 are MDHEN and SYDVKM. CDR3 in DNA: TGTGCCAGCAGTTTTTGGCGCAGGGGATATGGCTACACCTTC. This gives the protein CASSFWRRGYGYTF.

The rearrangement uses TRBV16 and TRBJ1-5; D gene ambiguous. The CDR3 covers 15 residues. Trimming shortened V by 2 bases and J by 1 base, and 9 bases separated the two germline ends. CDR1 and CDR2 (germline): KGHSY, FQNENV. CDR3 nucleotides: TGTGCCAGCAGCCAAAGGGAGGACAGCAATCAGCCCCAGCATTTT. Translated: CASSQREDSNQPQHF.

The CDR3 nucleotides are TGTGCCAGCAGCGTAGGTTTAGGGGACACGAACACTGAAGCTTTCTTT. This codes for CASSVGLGDTNTEAFF. The chain uses TRBV9 and TRBJ1-1, with D possibly being TRBD1 (6 bases). Germline V lookup: CDR1 SGDLS, CDR2 YYNGEE. The ends were cut back, 0 bases at V and 1 base at J, with 13 bases in the middle. The CDR3 extends over 16 amino acids. The full variable domain, completed using reference TRBV9 and TRBJ1-1, is DSGVTQTPKHLITATGQRVTLRCSPRSGDLSVYWYQQSLDQGLQFLIQYYNGEERAKGNILERFSAQQFPDLHSELNLSSLELGDSALYFCASSVGLGDTNTEAFFGQGTRLTVV.

The chain carries TRBV10-3 and TRBJ1-1, with TRBD1 identical over 7 bases. Germline CDR1 and CDR2: ENHRY and SYGVKD. The ends lost 11 bases at V and 5 bases at J; junction bases unmatched: 14. The CDR3 is 14 residues long. The CDR3 sequence: CAASEGARGTEAFF. The CDR3 nucleotides read TGTGCCGCATCCGAGGGGGCCCGGGGGACTGAAGCTTTCTTT.

The table lists this clone with a count of one. The chain has TRBV25-1 and TRBJ2-3, with 9 bases aligning to TRBD1. This CDR3 contains 15 residues. Germline V gene lookup returns CDR1 MGHDK and CDR2 SYGVNS. V shed 5 bases, J shed 2 bases, and the junction held 5 bases outside the gene matches. The CDR3 region has the DNA TGTGCCAGCAGTATCTACAGGGGGCCCACAGATACGCAGTATTTT. Translation gives CASSIYRGPTDTQYF.

The J gene is TRBJ1-3, the V gene TRBV15; a weak D match, TRBD1 (6 bases). The CDR3 is 16 residues long. The germline gives CDR1 LNHNV, CDR2 YYDKDF (reference sequence). Trimming removed 5 bases from V and 4 bases from J, with 18 bases in between. Here the CDR3 DNA reads TGTGCCACCAGCTTTAAACAGGGATCCTTCGGAAACACCATATATTTT. It yields the protein CATSFKQGSFGNTIYF. The complete variable domain, with remaining parts taken from reference TRBV15 and TRBJ1-3, reads DAMVIQNPRYQVTQFGKPVTLSCSQTLNHNVMYWYQQKSSQAPKLLFHYYDKDFNNEADTPDNFQSRRPNTSFCFLDIRSPGLGDTAMYLCATSFKQGSFGNTIYFGEGSWLTVV.

V usage is TRBV5-4 and J usage is TRBJ2-1; D might be TRBD2 (6 bases). The CDR3 extends over 16 amino acids. Germline assignment: CDR1 SGHNT and CDR2 YYREEE (reference sequence). Trimming stripped 4 bases from V and 0 bases from J, with 14 bases between. The CDR3 protein is CASSPPPRGSYNEQFF. CDR3 in DNA: TGTGCCAGCAGCCCCCCCCCGCGGGGCTCCTACAATGAGCAGTTCTTC.

The chain has TRBV10-2 and TRBJ1-1; 9 nucleotides align to TRBD1. Per germline, CDR1 WSHSY and CDR2 SAAADI. This CDR3 has 15 residues. V lost 7 bases and J lost 5; bases outside the gene matches: 11. The chain's CDR3 is CASKKGGTGRTEAFF. CDR3 nucleotide sequence: TGCGCCAGCAAAAAGGGAGGGACAGGGAGGACTGAAGCTTTCTTT.

This chain joins TRBV19 and TRBJ2-7; D perhaps matches TRBD2 (5 bases). The germline CDR1 and CDR2 sequences are LNHDA and SQIVND (reference sequence). Trimming took 6 bases from V and 1 from J, leaving 13 bases between them. The CDR3 is 14 residues long. The CDR3 spells CASSQSGKSYEQYF. DNA for the CDR3: TGTGCCAGTAGCCAGTCGGGGAAATCCTACGAGCAGTACTTC.

The genes are TRBV20-1 and TRBJ1-5; no reliable D call. The CDR3 has 14 amino acids. The germline CDR1 and CDR2 sequences are DFQATT and SNEGSKA (reference sequence). V was shortened by 3 bases and J by 6 bases, with 15 bases between the two germline ends. CDR3 region: CSASLSPGGQPQHF. CDR3 in DNA: TGCAGTGCTAGTTTAAGTCCGGGAGGTCAGCCCCAGCATTTT.

The chain has TRBV19 and TRBJ1-1; 9 nucleotides line up with TRBD1. The CDR3 consists of 13 residues. Germline assignment: CDR1 LNHDA and CDR2 SQIVND (reference sequence). V lost 5 bases to trimming and J lost 5 bases; unmatched junction nucleotides: 3. The CDR3 spells CASSPGTGTEAFF. In nucleotides, the CDR3 is TGTGCCAGTAGTCCGGGGACAGGGACTGAAGCTTTCTTT.

The chain uses TRBV5-1 and TRBJ2-5; perhaps TRBD1 as D (5 bases). The CDR3 contains 14 residues. The ends were cut back, 0 bases at V and 0 bases at J, with 6 bases in the middle. Germline values: CDR1 SGHRS, CDR2 YFSETQ. CDR3 DNA: TGCGCCAGCAGCTTGGAGGGGTACCAAGAGACCCAGTACTTC. It specifies CASSLEGYQETQYF.

This clone was detected only a few times. This chain uses TRBV5-1 with TRBJ1-2; TRBD1 matches 8 bases. The CDR3 has 14 amino acids. Germline trimming cut 4 bases from V and 1 base from J; bases unmatched to any gene: 3. CDR1 and CDR2 (germline): SGHRS, YFSETQ. For the CDR3, the DNA is TGCGCCAGCAGCGTGACAGGGGATAACTATGGCTACACCTTC. Protein: CASSVTGDNYGYTF.

This chain connects TRBV5-4 to TRBJ2-3, with TRBD2 identical over 13 bases. J gave up 3 bases and V 3 bases, and 4 bases lay outside the gene matches. The V gene's germline CDR1 is SGHNT and CDR2 YYREEE (reference sequence). The CDR3 runs 16 residues. The CDR3 loop reads CASSSWTSGSTDTQYF. As DNA, the CDR3 is TGTGCCAGCAGCTCATGGACTAGCGGGAGTACAGATACGCAGTATTTT.

The J gene is TRBJ2-3, the V gene TRBV14; TRBD2 agrees at 9 bases. From germline, CDR1 is SGHDN and CDR2 FVKESK. This CDR3 has 17 amino acids. V shed 0 bases, J shed 4 bases, and the junction held 8 bases outside the gene matches. CDR3 DNA sequence: TGTGCCAGCAGCCAAGACCCAGCGGGAGGTGTTTCAGATACGCAGTATTTT. Protein: CASSQDPAGGVSDTQYF.

This sequence joins TRBV6-1 and TRBJ2-3; TRBD1 might be the D (6 bases). The V and J ends lost 2 bases and 4 bases respectively, with 19 bases between them. CDR3 length equals 17 residues. Germline loops: CDR1 MNHNS, CDR2 SASEGT. The CDR3 nucleotides read TGTGCCAGCAGTGAAATCCCGGGACAACTCCAAGCAGATACGCAGTATTTT. This translates into CASSEIPGQLQADTQYF.

The genes are TRBV5-5 and TRBJ2-7; 8 nucleotides match TRBD2. The CDR3 runs 14 residues. V lost 4 bases, J lost 0 bases, and 3 bases stayed unmatched. CDR1 and CDR2 (germline): SGHKS, YYEKEE (reference sequence). The CDR3 sequence is CASSLSGDSYEQYF. CDR3 DNA: TGTGCCAGCAGCCTTAGCGGGGACTCCTACGAGCAGTACTTC.